These T cell receptor beta chains were read from a single sample in a study of persistence of HIV-infected CD4 T cells. Sequenced by immunoSEQ multiplex PCR; TCRdb stores in-frame clones only, minus some. The profile shows 35,000 to 45,000 clones, roughly 89% of them singletons. These receptors are not linked to any known antigen. Sequenced here: CD4+ T cells sorted from PBMCs after approximately 20-hour stimulation, sampled from a patient who received antiretroviral therapy. These receptors came from an adult man with HIV who was CMV-seropositive. Both conserved end residues are part of each CDR3. The D gene is left open where the match is weak. Clone size is shown for a subset of rows, as once, few, many or a class of expanded clone.

>TRBV9|.|.|TRBJ2-7
CASSGGAGSYEQYF
>TRBV10-3|.|once|TRBJ1-5
CAISGRDNSNQPQHF
>TRBV19|TRBD1|.|TRBJ1-1
CASSIGQGRTTEAFF
>TRBV27|.|.|TRBJ2-7
CASSPGNSYEQYF
>TRBV5-5|.|.|TRBJ1-2
CASSLDRRNYGYTF
>TRBV9|.|.|TRBJ1-2
CASSVVSGPDYGYTF
>TRBV3-1/TRBV3-2|.|.|TRBJ1-2
CASSQERGLRGYTF
>TRBV6-5|TRBD2|once|TRBJ2-1
CASQRGRTGEQFF
>TRBV24-1|.|.|TRBJ2-1
CATSDSRDEQFF
>TRBV30|.|.|TRBJ2-2
CAWSVRLSGTNTGELFF
>TRBV7-3|TRBD2|.|TRBJ2-7
CASSLSGRAPYEQYF
>TRBV3-1/TRBV3-2|.|.|TRBJ1-3
CASSQRKLVGNTIYF
>TRBV10-3|TRBD2|.|TRBJ2-1
CAIREAGGLGNEQFF
>TRBV3-1/TRBV3-2|.|once|TRBJ1-1
CASSQIDTEAFF
>TRBV27|TRBD1|few|TRBJ1-6
CASSPDRVDSPLHF
>TRBV27|TRBD2|.|TRBJ2-5
CASSFRTSEETQYF
>TRBV7-2|.|.|TRBJ1-2
CASTVSFRAGYTF
>TRBV19|.|.|TRBJ1-2
CASSIAGAAGYTF
>TRBV2|.|.|TRBJ2-3
CASTPNTDTQYF
>TRBV6-5|TRBD1|.|TRBJ2-3
CASRASGQGSDTQYF
>TRBV19|TRBD1|.|TRBJ2-7
CASSIQAGGYYEQYF
>TRBV11-1|.|.|TRBJ1-2
CASSSYNYGYTF
>TRBV24-1|.|.|TRBJ1-3
CATSDYPRGAGNTIYF
>TRBV30|.|.|TRBJ1-5
CAWSKGGVGAQHF
>TRBV7-9|.|.|TRBJ2-7
CASSTSDRSGGYF
>TRBV5-1|.|.|TRBJ1-2
CASSLEGGTNYGYTF
>TRBV18|TRBD2|.|TRBJ2-1
CASSPPGLAGDNEQFF
>TRBV15|.|.|TRBJ2-7
CATSRDLFYEQYF
>TRBV6-5|TRBD1|.|TRBJ2-7
CASSYRRQGAYEQYF
>TRBV19|.|.|TRBJ1-4
CASYRVGGEKLFF
>TRBV10-3|.|.|TRBJ2-2
CAAQAARSNTGELFF
>TRBV4-2|.|.|TRBJ1-4
CASSQDTEKLFF
>TRBV19|TRBD2|.|TRBJ2-7
CASTPTSIPYEQYF
>TRBV3-1/TRBV3-2|.|.|TRBJ1-5
CASSLLFGSNREGWRGQPQHF
>TRBV30|.|once|TRBJ1-3
CAWKSQAGNTIYF
>TRBV12-3/TRBV12-4|.|once|TRBJ2-4
CASSLGWMDSQYF
>TRBV20-1|.|.|TRBJ2-2
CSAVGTGELFF
>TRBV5-1|TRBD1|.|TRBJ2-7
CASSFTGTGFYEQYF
>TRBV6-5|TRBD1|.|TRBJ1-1
CASSRDRVSTEAFF
>TRBV6-6|.|once|TRBJ1-1
CASSLSTEAFF
>TRBV6-5|TRBD1|.|TRBJ1-2
CASSRTGVGGYTF
>TRBV30|.|.|TRBJ2-5
CAWSGSGYQETQYF
>TRBV4-3|TRBD2|.|TRBJ2-3
CASSPRTSGVTDTQYF
>TRBV6-5|TRBD1|.|TRBJ1-2
CASSQRDRASGYTF
>TRBV6-5|TRBD1|.|TRBJ1-1
CASSYFLTGGRTEAFF
>TRBV27|TRBD1|.|TRBJ2-7
CASRNRDREVYEQYF
>TRBV24-1|.|few|TRBJ2-2
CATSDPRSNTGELFF
>TRBV5-1|TRBD2|once|TRBJ2-2
CASSLPSGHGTGELFF
>TRBV10-3|TRBD1|once|TRBJ2-5
CAISGTGAETQYF
>TRBV7-2|TRBD1|.|TRBJ1-1
CASSLLPQGAVAFF
>TRBV5-1|.|.|TRBJ1-1
CASSLARLEGNTEAFF
>TRBV30|.|.|TRBJ2-7
CAASKGVYEQYF
>TRBV5-1|TRBD1|.|TRBJ1-1
CASSSRDRGPTEAFF
>TRBV18|TRBD1|.|TRBJ1-5
CASSKDRAGSNQPQHF
>TRBV19|.|.|TRBJ1-5
CASSIDLQGQPQHF
>TRBV7-8|.|.|TRBJ1-5
CASSRTASQPQHF
>TRBV7-9|.|once|TRBJ1-5
CASSTSGGAQPQHF
>TRBV19|TRBD1|few|TRBJ1-6
CASSITGTGANSPLHF